Shown below are 27 T cell receptor beta chains from a single sample sequenced in a study of T cell responses to AZD1222 COVID-19 vaccine. This table comes from immunoSEQ multiplex PCR, and its TCRdb copy is limited to in-frame clones, with some not included. This table has about 61,000 clones, 70% to 90% appearing once. Sample: peripheral blood, taken on day 0 of AZD1222 vaccination. Every receptor here comes from an adult in good health.

The gene calls are TRBV19 and TRBJ1-3; D might be TRBD1 (5 bases). V lost 6 bases to trimming and J lost 2 bases, with 14 bases between them. Germline loops: CDR1 LNHDA, CDR2 SQIVND (reference sequence). This CDR3 is built from 15 residues. The CDR3 region has the DNA TGTGCCAGTAGCCGGGACGGGGGGACTGGAAACACCATATATTTT. Amino acid sequence: CASSRDGGTGNTIYF.

This clone was seen a handful of times. The chain joins TRBV9 to TRBJ2-3, with TRBD2 as a possible D gene (5 bases). V was clipped by 0 bases and J by 2 bases, with 7 bases between them. Germline V CDR1 and CDR2: SGDLS, YYNGEE. CDR3 size: 14 residues. CDR3 sequence reads: CASSVGGDTDTQYF. CDR3 DNA: TGTGCCAGCAGCGTAGGGGGAGACACAGATACGCAGTATTTT.

The chain recombines TRBV25-1 with TRBJ1-4; D not certain. The V gene lost 2 bases and the J gene lost 0 bases, with 10 bases spanning the gap. CDR3 size: 16 residues. Germline-derived CDR1 and CDR2 are MGHDK and SYGVNS. The chain's CDR3 is CASSEQWPATNEKLFF. The CDR3 nucleotides are TGTGCCAGCAGTGAACAGTGGCCGGCAACTAATGAAAAACTGTTTTTT.

The gene calls are TRBV7-9 and TRBJ2-7, with 7 bases identical to TRBD1. The germline CDR1 and CDR2 sequences are SEHNR and FQNEAQ (reference sequence). The CDR3 covers 15 residues. The V gene end was trimmed by 5 bases and the J gene end by 0 bases; junction bases not matched to a gene: 7. The CDR3 nucleotides read TGTGCCAGCAGCCGAGGGGGCGAAAGCTCCTACGAGCAGTACTTC. Amino acids: CASSRGGESSYEQYF.

V gene TRBV7-8 combines with J gene TRBJ1-1; D is uncertain. This CDR3 contains 14 residues. Germline CDR1 reads SGHVS; CDR2 reads FQNEAQ. V shed 3 bases and J shed 6 bases, with 14 bases lying between them. CDR3 sequence (DNA): TGTGCCAGCAGCTTGGTTGCGGTCTGGGCTGAAGCTTTCTTT. Translating gives CASSLVAVWAEAFF.

The chain has TRBV19 and TRBJ1-5; no firm D call. The V and J ends lost 5 bases and 2 bases respectively, with 4 bases between them. Germline V lookup: CDR1 LNHDA, CDR2 SQIVND (reference sequence). This CDR3 comprises 12 residues. For the CDR3, the DNA is TGTGCCAGTAGTCTCCGCAATCAGCCCCAGCATTTT. Translation: CASSLRNQPQHF.

The V call is TRBV5-6, the J call TRBJ1-2, with D perhaps matching TRBD1 (6 bases). V lost 4 bases, J lost 0 bases, and 13 bases lay in between. The germline gives CDR1 SGHDT, CDR2 YYEEEE. This CDR3 contains 15 residues. The CDR3 here is CASSSQGRPNYGYTF. In nucleotides, the CDR3 is TGTGCCAGCAGCAGCCAGGGGCGCCCTAACTATGGCTACACCTTC.

The chain employs TRBV19 and TRBJ1-4; no clear D gene. CDR3 length: 14 amino acids. Germline CDR1 LNHDA, CDR2 SQIVND (reference sequence). V was shortened by 3 bases and J by 7 bases, with 12 bases between the two germline ends. The CDR3 here is CASSMIGHIEKLFF. In DNA, the CDR3 is TGTGCCAGTAGTATGATCGGCCACATTGAAAAACTGTTTTTT.

V gene TRBV7-9 combines with J gene TRBJ1-2; 11 nucleotides line up with TRBD1. The CDR3 consists of 14 residues. The germline gives CDR1 SEHNR, CDR2 FQNEAQ (reference sequence). Trimming removed 5 bases from V and 12 bases from J; junction bases left unmatched: 11. The CDR3 spells CASSPDAGQGAHTF. The CDR3, as DNA: TGTGCCAGCAGCCCTGATGCCGGACAGGGGGCTCACACCTTC.

The rearrangement joins TRBV30 to TRBJ1-6; D is perhaps TRBD1 (5 bases). CDR1 is GTSNPN, CDR2 SVGIG, per germline (reference sequence). Deletions cut 5 bases from V and 9 bases from J, with 11 bases between. There are 12 residues in the CDR3. The CDR3 DNA reads TGTGCCTGGGGGGACCCTCGTTCACCCCTCCACTTT. It codes for CAWGDPRSPLHF.

The V gene is TRBV29-1, the J gene TRBJ1-2; no reliable D call. The ends were cut back, 4 bases at V and 0 bases at J, with 9 bases in the middle. Germline-derived CDR1 and CDR2 are SQVTM and ANQGSEA. There are 13 residues in the CDR3. The CDR3 DNA follows: TGCAGCGTTGGCCCGGACCCTAACTATGGCTACACCTTC. Protein: CSVGPDPNYGYTF.

The rearrangement uses TRBV15 and TRBJ1-2; D call uncertain. CDR3 size: 15 residues. V was clipped by 1 base and J by 2 bases, with 11 bases between them. Germline V CDR1 and CDR2: LNHNV, YYDKDF (reference sequence). CDR3 coding DNA: TGTGCCACCAGCAGAGGGGGAACGGCAAACTATGGCTACACCTTC. It yields the protein CATSRGGTANYGYTF.

J is TRBJ2-1 and V is TRBV7-8; D uncertain. This CDR3 is 13 amino acids long. The V end was cut by 7 bases, the J end by 5 bases, with 12 bases between. Germline CDR1 is SGHVS and CDR2 is FQNEAQ. The CDR3 DNA sequence: TGTGCCAGCATAGGGCACTACAACAATGAGCAGTTCTTC. Protein: CASIGHYNNEQFF. The whole variable domain, remainder taken from reference TRBV7-8 and TRBJ2-1, is GAGVSQSPRYKVAKRGQDVALRCDPISGHVSLFWYQQALGQGPEFLTYFQNEAQLDKSGLPSDRFFAERPEGSVSTLKIQRTQQEDSAVYLCASIGHYNNEQFFGPGTRLTVL.

This clone was detected once. The rearrangement joins TRBV5-1 to TRBJ2-5; TRBD2 matches 9 bases. The germline CDR1 and CDR2 sequences are SGHRS and YFSETQ. V trimming: 4 bases; J trimming: 1 base; junction bases outside the gene matches: 8. This CDR3 has 16 residues. The CDR3 sequence: CASSLTSGSAQETQYF. The CDR3 region has the DNA TGCGCCAGCAGCCTTACTAGCGGGTCCGCCCAAGAGACCCAGTACTTC.

This clone was recorded only once. V gene TRBV5-1 combines with J gene TRBJ2-1; 9 bases agree with TRBD1. CDR3 length equals 14 residues. Germline V gene sequence: CDR1 SGHRS, CDR2 YFSETQ. The trim removed 4 bases at V and 10 bases at J, leaving 9 bases unmatched. The CDR3 is CASSRATGGVEQFF. CDR3 DNA: TGCGCCAGCAGCAGGGCGACAGGGGGAGTGGAGCAGTTCTTC.

This rearrangement joins TRBV27 to TRBJ1-2, with D perhaps TRBD1 (5 bases). Germline V gene lookup returns CDR1 MNHEY and CDR2 SMNVEV (reference sequence). V was shortened by 11 bases and J by 3 bases, with 16 bases between the two germline ends. The CDR3 has 13 residues. The CDR3 sequence is CASWDVGHYGYTF. CDR3 nucleotide sequence: TGTGCCTCCTGGGACGTAGGGCACTATGGCTACACCTTC.

This clone has a single count. The V gene is TRBV9, the J gene TRBJ1-1; D is unclear. Germline V CDR1 and CDR2: SGDLS, YYNGEE. This CDR3 comprises 15 residues. The V end lost 3 bases, the J end lost 9 bases, and 21 bases lay between the germline ends. CDR3 bases: TGTGCCAGCAGCGCCGTTCCGGACGTCAAAACAAAAGCTTTCTTT. This gives the protein CASSAVPDVKTKAFF.

The CDR3 region is CASSALPPESYNSPLHF. The CDR3 DNA reads TGTGCCAGCAGCGCACTCCCACCCGAGTCCTATAATTCACCCCTCCACTTT. The chain combines TRBV5-5 with TRBJ1-6, with unresolved D. V was trimmed by 4 bases and J by 1 base, leaving 15 bases between them. Germline-derived CDR1 and CDR2 are SGHKS and YYEKEE (reference sequence). There are 17 residues in the CDR3.

The DNA of the CDR3 is TGTGCCAGCAGCCAAGGGGCAGGGATCGGCTACGAGCAGTACTTC. Translated, it gives CASSQGAGIGYEQYF. The chain carries TRBV14 and TRBJ2-7; D might be TRBD1 (5 bases). Trimming removed 1 base at V and 3 bases at J, with 13 bases between. The CDR3 is made up of 15 amino acids. Germline CDR1 SGHDN, CDR2 FVKESK.

The rearrangement joins TRBV10-3 to TRBJ1-5; possibly TRBD1 for D (5 bases). Germline CDR1 reads ENHRY; CDR2 reads SYGVKD. The CDR3 consists of 15 residues. Deletions cut 2 bases from V and 0 bases from J, with 8 bases between. The CDR3 loop is CAISETGLSNQPQHF. CDR3 in DNA: TGTGCCATCAGTGAGACAGGTCTTAGCAATCAGCCCCAGCATTTT.

The chain couples TRBV5-4 to TRBJ2-5; 9 bases align to TRBD1. The CDR3 consists of 16 residues. The germline V gene has CDR1 SGHNT and CDR2 YYREEE (reference sequence). Trimming removed 3 bases from V and 2 bases from J; junction bases left unmatched: 8. The CDR3 is CASSSVRDRVQETQYF. The CDR3 DNA reads TGTGCCAGCAGCTCGGTACGGGACAGGGTACAAGAGACCCAGTACTTC.

In this sample, this clone turned up once. The gene calls are TRBV5-1 and TRBJ1-2; D possibly corresponds to TRBD1 (5 bases). Looked up from germline, CDR1 is SGHRS and CDR2 is YFSETQ. Deletions cut 4 bases from V and 4 bases from J, with 14 bases between. There are 14 residues in the CDR3. The CDR3 DNA sequence: TGCGCCAGCAGCCTGCTAGACAGCGTCTATGGCTACACCTTC. This encodes CASSLLDSVYGYTF.

V gene TRBV19 combines with J gene TRBJ1-5; 10 bases agree with TRBD1. The CDR3 extends over 15 amino acids. Per the germline V gene, CDR1 is LNHDA and CDR2 is SQIVND (reference sequence). J gave up 2 bases and V 7 bases, and 5 bases lay outside the gene matches. The CDR3, as DNA: TGTGCCAGTACCTTAGGACAGGGGGGCAATCAGCCCCAGCATTTT. This codes for CASTLGQGGNQPQHF. Drawing the rest from reference TRBV19 and TRBJ1-5, the complete variable domain is DGGITQSPKYLFRKEGQNVTLSCEQNLNHDAMYWYRQDPGQGLRLIYYSQIVNDFQKGDIAEGYSVSREKKESFPLTVTSAQKNPTAFYLCASTLGQGGNQPQHFGDGTRLSIL.

The chain combines TRBV5-1 with TRBJ1-1; TRBD1 matches at 7 bases. Germline V gene sequence: CDR1 SGHRS, CDR2 YFSETQ. The V gene end was trimmed by 2 bases and the J gene end by 1 base; junction bases not matched to a gene: 5. This CDR3 region has 15 residues. CDR3 loop: CASSFQGGENTEAFF. CDR3 nucleotides: TGCGCCAGCAGCTTCCAAGGGGGCGAGAACACTGAAGCTTTCTTT.

The chain is built from TRBV5-1 and TRBJ1-2, with D possibly matching TRBD1 (5 bases). The CDR3 has 14 residues. V lost 4 bases and J 5 bases, leaving 15 bases between the germline ends. Germline values: CDR1 SGHRS, CDR2 YFSETQ. The DNA for the CDR3 is TGCGCCAGCAGCCCGGGGGAGGGAAGTTATGGCTACACCTTC. Residues: CASSPGEGSYGYTF.

V is TRBV19 and J is TRBJ1-5, with D possibly being TRBD1 (5 bases). The germline CDR1 and CDR2 sequences are LNHDA and SQIVND (reference sequence). Trimming removed 8 bases from V and 4 bases from J, with 12 bases in between. The CDR3 is 13 amino acids. The CDR3 here is CASGGTGNQPQHF. CDR3 nucleotides: TGTGCCAGTGGGGGGACTGGGAATCAGCCCCAGCATTTT.

The chain recombines TRBV9 with TRBJ2-1; 8 nucleotides align to TRBD2. Per the germline V gene, CDR1 is SGDLS and CDR2 is YYNGEE. V shed 4 bases, J shed 0 bases, and the junction held 3 bases outside the gene matches. This CDR3 has 15 residues. DNA of the CDR3: TGTGCCAGCAGCCGCGGACTAGCCTCCTACAATGAGCAGTTCTTC. It encodes CASSRGLASYNEQFF.